This entry features one TCR beta chain sequence. Its antigen is currently unknown. The entry originates in a study of cytomegalovirus exposure and HLA in healthy donors. Study background: Unique TCR beta sequences numbering approximately 100 million came from 150 million to 200 million T cells in an earlier analysis.

Primers for the PCR totalled 60 Vbeta and 13 Jbeta. The authors' processing: In a later analysis, roughly 86 million unique TCR beta chains included roughly 11 million shared by two or more donors. Assay used: immunoSEQ multiplex PCR; TCRdb lists only in-frame clones, some missing. The DNA was the basis for D and trimming; V, J and clone size are from that table. The table records around 130,000 clones, 81% of them present only once. General study findings and limits: Later examination showed HLA-associated TCR beta chains had greater clonal expansion than equally common others.

The clonotype was recovered from a woman aged 40 to 55 in good health and CMV-seronegative. Specimen: PBMCs.

The CDR3 sequence: CASSVAGGGTEAFF. CDR3 nucleotide sequence: TGTGCCAGCAGTGTCGCAGGGGGAGGCACTGAAGCTTTCTTT. V usage is TRBV6-1 and J usage is TRBJ1-1; TRBD1 aligns across 7 bases. The CDR3 runs to 14 residues. V was clipped by 4 bases and J by 4 bases; unmatched bases: 6. Germline V gene sequence: CDR1 MNHNS, CDR2 SASEGT.